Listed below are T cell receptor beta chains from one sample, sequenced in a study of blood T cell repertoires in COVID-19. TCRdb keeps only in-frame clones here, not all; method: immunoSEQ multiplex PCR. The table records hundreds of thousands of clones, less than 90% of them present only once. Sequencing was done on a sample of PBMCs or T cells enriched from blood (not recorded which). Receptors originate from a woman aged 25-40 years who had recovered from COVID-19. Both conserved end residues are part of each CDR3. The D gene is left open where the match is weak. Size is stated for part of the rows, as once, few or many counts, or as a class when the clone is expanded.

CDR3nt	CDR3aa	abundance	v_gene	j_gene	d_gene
TGTGCCAGCAGCTTAGCTGGAGAACTAAACACTGAAGCTTTCTTT	CASSLAGELNTEAFF	-	TRBV11-2	TRBJ1-1	-
TGTGCCAGCAGTCCAGACTACGAGCAGTACTTC	CASSPDYEQYF	-	TRBV2	TRBJ2-7	-
TGTGCCAGCAGCTTCGTGGTAGCGGGACCCCAAGAGACCCAGTACTTC	CASSFVVAGPQETQYF	-	TRBV11-2	TRBJ2-5	TRBD2
TGTGCCAGCAGTGAAGAGAGGACAGGGATCTATGGCTACACCTTC	CASSEERTGIYGYTF	-	TRBV2	TRBJ1-2	TRBD1
TGCGCCAGCAGTGCTGAGGGAGTCGACTACGAGCAGTACTTC	CASSAEGVDYEQYF	-	TRBV10-2	TRBJ2-7	-
TGTGCCAGCTCACAAGCAGGGGCGGGCTACAATGAGCAGTTCTTC	CASSQAGAGYNEQFF	-	TRBV18	TRBJ2-1	-
TGTGCCAGCAGGATACTAGCGGGCCAAGAGACCCAGTACTTC	CASRILAGQETQYF	-	TRBV6-6	TRBJ2-5	TRBD2
TGTGCCAGCAGCTTGGAGAGACTAGCGGGAGTTGAGCAGTACTTC	CASSLERLAGVEQYF	once	TRBV5-5	TRBJ2-7	TRBD2
TGTGCCAGCAGCACCGGACAGGGAGAAGAGACCCAGTACTTC	CASSTGQGEETQYF	-	TRBV7-9	TRBJ2-5	TRBD1
TGTGCCAGCAGCCAAGGGGGACTAGCGGGCGACGAGCAGTTCTTC	CASSQGGLAGDEQFF	-	TRBV4-2	TRBJ2-1	TRBD2
TGTGCCAGCAGTTACTCCCTTTTTTTCAATTCACCCCTCCACTTT	CASSYSLFFNSPLHF	-	TRBV6-5	TRBJ1-6	-
TGTGCCAGCAGCAAAGGGAGTCGCACTGAAGCTTTCTTT	CASSKGSRTEAFF	-	TRBV28	TRBJ1-1	-
TGTGCCAGCAGCCTGGGACAGGGGACGAATGAGCAGTTCTTC	CASSLGQGTNEQFF	-	TRBV6-5	TRBJ2-1	TRBD1
TGCGCCAGCAGCTTGGGGGCTAGCGGGAGAAGTGAGCAGTTCTTC	CASSLGASGRSEQFF	-	TRBV5-1	TRBJ2-1	TRBD2
TGCGCCAGCAGCCCCGAGAGCAATCAGCCCCAGCATTTT	CASSPESNQPQHF	-	TRBV5-1	TRBJ1-5	-
TGTGCCAGCAGCGAGAGACGGGAGAGCTCCTATAATTCACCCCTCCACTTT	CASSERRESSYNSPLHF	-	TRBV7-8	TRBJ1-6	-
TGCGCCAGCAGCTCCACTAGCGGGGGGGATTACAATGAGCAGTTCTTC	CASSSTSGGDYNEQFF	-	TRBV5-1	TRBJ2-1	TRBD2
TGTGCCAGCAGCTTAGGGGACATGGAGGGCTACACCTTC	CASSLGDMEGYTF	-	TRBV7-9	TRBJ1-2	-
TGTGCCACCTCAGCGGGAGTCTCCTACGAGCAGTACTTC	CATSAGVSYEQYF	once	TRBV28	TRBJ2-7	TRBD2
TGTGCCAGCAGCTCCCCCGGGACTAGCGGATATGCGAACACCGGGGAGCTGTTTTTT	CASSSPGTSGYANTGELFF	-	TRBV13	TRBJ2-2	TRBD2
TGTGCCTGGAAGGCAAGCGGTTTGATCTACGAGCAGTACTTC	CAWKASGLIYEQYF	-	TRBV30	TRBJ2-7	-
TGTGCCAGTAGTATCCGACAGGGGTACTACGAGCAGTACTTC	CASSIRQGYYEQYF	-	TRBV19	TRBJ2-7	TRBD1
TGTGCCAGTAGTGGACCGGGACAGCTCTATGGCTACACCTTC	CASSGPGQLYGYTF	once	TRBV19	TRBJ1-2	TRBD1
TGTGCCACCAGTACGACAGTTGGGGTAAGCAATCAGCCCCAGCATTTT	CATSTTVGVSNQPQHF	-	TRBV15	TRBJ1-5	-
TGTGCCAGCAGTCGAGTAGCGGGAGCGGAGACCCAGTACTTC	CASSRVAGAETQYF	-	TRBV27	TRBJ2-5	TRBD2
TGCGCCAGCAGCCCGCAGGGTAATCAGCCCCAGCATTTT	CASSPQGNQPQHF	-	TRBV5-1	TRBJ1-5	-
TGTGCCAGCAGCGGACGGGACAGTCAGTTTCAGTTCTTC	CASSGRDSQFQFF	-	TRBV9	TRBJ2-1	TRBD1
TGTGCCAGCAGTGACTCGCGGGTTGGTTCACCCCTCCACTTT	CASSDSRVGSPLHF	-	TRBV6-4	TRBJ1-6	-
TGTGCCAGCTCACCACTGGGACAGGGAGGGGGCAATGAGCAGTTCTTC	CASSPLGQGGGNEQFF	-	TRBV18	TRBJ2-1	TRBD1
TGTGCCAGCTCACCAATGGGGGGAGAGACCCAGTACTTC	CASSPMGGETQYF	-	TRBV18	TRBJ2-5	-
TGTGCCAGCAGTGAGGACAGCGCCTCTGGAAACACCATATATTTT	CASSEDSASGNTIYF	-	TRBV2	TRBJ1-3	-
TGTGCCAGCAGCTTAATACCGAGACAGGGTTTTGATACAGATACGCAGTATTTT	CASSLIPRQGFDTDTQYF	-	TRBV2	TRBJ2-3	TRBD1
TGTGCCAGCAGCTCGGGACAAGCCTATGGCTACACCTTC	CASSSGQAYGYTF	-	TRBV7-2	TRBJ1-2	-
TGTGCCAGTAACCCGGGCGGGATGTTTTACAATGAGCAGTTCTTC	CASNPGGMFYNEQFF	-	TRBV19	TRBJ2-1	-
TGTGCCACCAGATCTCCCAGGGGGAGCTCCTATAATTCACCCCTCCACTTT	CATRSPRGSSYNSPLHF	-	TRBV24-1	TRBJ1-6	TRBD1
TGTGCCAGCAGCACCGGACAGGTGAAAGAGACCCAGTACTTC	CASSTGQVKETQYF	-	TRBV7-8	TRBJ2-5	TRBD1
TGCGCCAGCAGCATATTCCAGGGGACCGGGGAGCTGTTTTTT	CASSIFQGTGELFF	-	TRBV5-1	TRBJ2-2	-
TGTGCCAGTAGTATTTCCCCCCGGGAGGGGAGCACAGATACGCAGTATTTT	CASSISPREGSTDTQYF	-	TRBV19	TRBJ2-3	TRBD2
TGTGCCAGCAGGGACAGGGCCACAGATACGCAGTATTTT	CASRDRATDTQYF	-	TRBV19	TRBJ2-3	TRBD1
TGTGCCAGCAGTGGGCAGGGGGCTAATCAGCCCCAGCATTTT	CASSGQGANQPQHF	-	TRBV6-1	TRBJ1-5	TRBD1
TGTGCCAGCAGCTTACCCGGACAGCCCTCTGGAAACACCATATATTTT	CASSLPGQPSGNTIYF	-	TRBV11-2	TRBJ1-3	-
TGTGCCAGCAGTTACTCGGGGATGGGGGCCTATGGCTACACCTTC	CASSYSGMGAYGYTF	-	TRBV6-5	TRBJ1-2	-
TGTGCCAGCAGCTTTCTAGGGGCAGGGGTCAGGAACACTGAAGCTTTCTTT	CASSFLGAGVRNTEAFF	few	TRBV5-4	TRBJ1-1	-
TGCAGCGTTGGCCAGGGGGCCCCCTACGAGCAGTACTTC	CSVGQGAPYEQYF	-	TRBV29-1	TRBJ2-7	TRBD1
TGTGCCAGCAGTTTCCCCCCCAGTAACTATGGCTACACCTTC	CASSFPPSNYGYTF	-	TRBV28	TRBJ1-2	-
TGTGCCAGCACCTCCTCGGGAGAGACCCAGTACTTC	CASTSSGETQYF	-	TRBV2	TRBJ2-5	-
TGTGCCAGCAGGCCGACTAGCGGGACTTCCTACGAGCAGTACTTC	CASRPTSGTSYEQYF	-	TRBV5-5	TRBJ2-7	TRBD2
TGTGCCAGCAGAGACTTTACGGGAGCCGTATACGAGCAGTACTTC	CASRDFTGAVYEQYF	-	TRBV6-5	TRBJ2-7	-
TGTGCCAGCAGTGAGACCGGGACAGGGGGTTCTCAGCCCCAGCATTTT	CASSETGTGGSQPQHF	-	TRBV27	TRBJ1-5	TRBD1